Following are 2 T cell receptor beta chains from one sample sequenced in a study of T cell responses to AZD1222 COVID-19 vaccine. Sequencing was performed with immunoSEQ multiplex PCR; in TCRdb, only in-frame clones are kept and a portion is missing. The table includes approximately 150,000 clones, 85% to 95% detected once. Sequencing used peripheral blood, obtained on day 0 of AZD1222 vaccination. Every receptor here comes from an adult in good health.

This clone was picked up a small number of times. The V gene is TRBV16, the J gene TRBJ2-5; 7 bases are a match to TRBD1. The germline V gene encodes CDR1 KGHSY and CDR2 FQNENV. The CDR3 spans 15 residues. V lost 2 bases to trimming and J lost 3 bases; unmatched junction nucleotides: 6. The CDR3 sequence is CASSQMGTAKETQYF. The DNA for the CDR3 is TGTGCCAGCAGCCAAATGGGGACAGCAAAAGAGACCCAGTACTTC.

This sequence joins TRBV5-4 and TRBJ1-6; D perhaps matches TRBD1 (5 bases). CDR3 length: 13 residues. Trimming took off 4 bases at V and 7 bases at J, with 9 bases between the two ends. Germline lookup yields CDR1 SGHNT and CDR2 YYREEE (reference sequence). The CDR3 nucleotides read TGTGCCAGCAGCCCGACAGAGAATTCACCCCTCCACTTT. Translating it yields CASSPTENSPLHF.